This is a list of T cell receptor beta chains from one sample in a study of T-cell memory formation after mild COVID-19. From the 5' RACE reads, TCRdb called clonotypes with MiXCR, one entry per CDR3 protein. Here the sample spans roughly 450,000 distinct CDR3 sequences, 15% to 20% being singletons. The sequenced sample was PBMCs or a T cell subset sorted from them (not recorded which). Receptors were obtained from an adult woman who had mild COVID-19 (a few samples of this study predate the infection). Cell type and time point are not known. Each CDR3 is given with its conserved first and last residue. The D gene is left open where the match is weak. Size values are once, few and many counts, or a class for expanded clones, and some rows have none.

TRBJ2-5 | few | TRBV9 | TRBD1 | TGTGCCAGCAGCCCCCGCCAGGGGGATCCAGAGACCCAGTACTTC | CASSPRQGDPETQYF
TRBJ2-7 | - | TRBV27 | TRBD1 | TGTGCCAGCAGTCCTCACCGGGACAGGGGTACCTACGAGCAGTACTTC | CASSPHRDRGTYEQYF
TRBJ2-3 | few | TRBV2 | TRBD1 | TGTGCCAGCAGGACAGGGACCACAGATACGCAGTATTTT | CASRTGTTDTQYF
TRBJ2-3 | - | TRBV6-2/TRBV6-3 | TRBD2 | TGTGCCAGCAGTTACGAACCGTGGCTAGCGGCCTCGAGGACAGATACGCAGTATTTT | CASSYEPWLAASRTDTQYF
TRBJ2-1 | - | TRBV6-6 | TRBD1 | TGTGCCACCTCCGGACAGGGAACGGGAAATGAGCAGTTCTTC | CATSGQGTGNEQFF
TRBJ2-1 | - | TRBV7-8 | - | TGTGCCAGCAGCCCCACGCCGGTCCAGGCGTACAATGAGCAGTTCTTC | CASSPTPVQAYNEQFF
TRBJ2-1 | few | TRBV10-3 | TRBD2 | TGTGCCATCAGTGAGTCCCAGGGACTAGCGGGGAGTAATGAGCAGTTCTTC | CAISESQGLAGSNEQFF
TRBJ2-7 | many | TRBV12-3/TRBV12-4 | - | TGTGCCAGCAGTTTACAGGGCCGCTCCTACGAGCAGTACTTC | CASSLQGRSYEQYF
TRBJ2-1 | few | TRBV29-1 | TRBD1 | TGCAGCGTTCCCCGGGACAGCTCCTACAATGAGCAGTTCTTC | CSVPRDSSYNEQFF
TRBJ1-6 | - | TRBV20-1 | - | TGCAGTGCTAGACGTGATTCACCCCTCCACTTT | CSARRDSPLHF
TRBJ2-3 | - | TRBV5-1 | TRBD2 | TGCGCCAGCAGCTTGGGACTAGCGGGACTACCAGATACGCAGTATTTT | CASSLGLAGLPDTQYF
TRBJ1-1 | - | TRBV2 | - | TGTGCCAGCAGTCCCAGCGCGGGCTGGAAGACTGAAGCTTTCTTT | CASSPSAGWKTEAFF
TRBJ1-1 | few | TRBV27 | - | TGTGCCAGCAGTTCTAACCGTTTGAACGAGGCCGCTTTCTTT | CASSSNRLNEAAFF
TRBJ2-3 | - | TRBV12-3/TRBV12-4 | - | TGTGCCAGCAGCGAAAGCAGCGGCACAGATACGCAGTATTTT | CASSESSGTDTQYF
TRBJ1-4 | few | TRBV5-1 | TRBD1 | TGCGCCAGCAGCTTGGGGGCAGGGGGCCCGGAAAAACTGTTTTTT | CASSLGAGGPEKLFF
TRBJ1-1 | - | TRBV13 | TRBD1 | TGTGCCAGCAGCTTAATGACAGGGGGCCCAAACACTGAAGCTTTCTTT | CASSLMTGGPNTEAFF
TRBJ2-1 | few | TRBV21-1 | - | TGTGCCAGCAGTCCCTGGGGGGGGTCCTACAATGAGCAGTTCTTC | CASSPWGGSYNEQFF
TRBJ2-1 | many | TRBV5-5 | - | TGTGCCAGCAGCCGCTTGGTCATAGGAGACAATGAGCAGTTCTTC | CASSRLVIGDNEQFF
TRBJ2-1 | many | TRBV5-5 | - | TGTGCCAGCAGCCAGGACATGTACAATGAGCAGTTCTTC | CASSQDMYNEQFF
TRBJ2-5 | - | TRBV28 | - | TGTGCCAGCAGTTTACCCCAGGACAGCACGGGGGAGACCCAGTACTTC | CASSLPQDSTGETQYF
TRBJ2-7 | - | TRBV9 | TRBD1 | TGTGCCAGCAGCGCTGGAGCCGGGACAGGGGGCGGCGAGCAGTACTTC | CASSAGAGTGGGEQYF
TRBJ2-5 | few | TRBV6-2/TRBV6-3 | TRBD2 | TGTGCCGGCAAGACTAGCGGAGCAGAGACCCAGTACTTC | CAGKTSGAETQYF
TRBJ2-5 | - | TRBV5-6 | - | TGTGCCAGCAGCTTTTATGGGGGAGAGACCCAGTACTTC | CASSFYGGETQYF
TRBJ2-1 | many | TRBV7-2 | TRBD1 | TGTGCCAGCAGCTTAGCCACAGGGGCTGGCGAGCAGTTCTTC | CASSLATGAGEQFF
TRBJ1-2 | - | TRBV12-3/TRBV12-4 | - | TGTGCCAGCAGTTTAGGGCCCGCGGGAGGCTACACCTTC | CASSLGPAGGYTF
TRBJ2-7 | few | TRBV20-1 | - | TGCAGTGCTAGAGATACCGCGGCCCAGGCCACCTACGAGCAGTACTTC | CSARDTAAQATYEQYF
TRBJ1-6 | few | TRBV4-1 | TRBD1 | TGCGCCAGCAGCCAGGGGGACAGTTCTAATTCACCCCTCCACTTT | CASSQGDSSNSPLHF
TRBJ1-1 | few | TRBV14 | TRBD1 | TGTGCCAGCAGCCCGCGGACAGGGTCGATTTGGACTGAAGCTTTCTTT | CASSPRTGSIWTEAFF
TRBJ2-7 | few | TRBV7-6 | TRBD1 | TGTGCCAGCAGCTTACTACAACAGGGGCTCCACGAGCAGTACTTC | CASSLLQQGLHEQYF
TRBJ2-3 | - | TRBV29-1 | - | TGCAGCGTCCTAGGGGGAGTTGCAGATACGCAGTATTTT | CSVLGGVADTQYF
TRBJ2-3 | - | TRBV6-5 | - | TGTGCCAGCAGACTCACACTCACAGATACGCAGTATTTT | CASRLTLTDTQYF
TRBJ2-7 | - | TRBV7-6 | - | TGTGCCAGCAGCATGGGCTCCCCTAGCGAGCAGTACTTC | CASSMGSPSEQYF
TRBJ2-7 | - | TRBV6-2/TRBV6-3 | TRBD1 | TGTGCCAGCAGTGAGGACAGGCTCGGGTACGAGCAGTACTTC | CASSEDRLGYEQYF
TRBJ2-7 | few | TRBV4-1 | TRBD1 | TGCGCCAGCAGCCAAGTAGGACAGGGGGACGAGCAGTACTTC | CASSQVGQGDEQYF
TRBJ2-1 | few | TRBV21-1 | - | TGTGCCAGCAGCAAAGAAGCGGGACCACTCAATGAGCAGTTCTTC | CASSKEAGPLNEQFF
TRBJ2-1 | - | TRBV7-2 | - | TGTGCCAGCAGCAAGGGATTTACCTCCTACAATGAGCAGTTCTTC | CASSKGFTSYNEQFF
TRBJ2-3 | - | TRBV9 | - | TGTGCCAGCAGCCTCCCTGGCGGGAGCACAGATACGCAGTATTTT | CASSLPGGSTDTQYF
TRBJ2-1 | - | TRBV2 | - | TGTGCCAGCAGTCGTACAGATATCGGGACGGCGTCTAATGAGCAGTTCTTC | CASSRTDIGTASNEQFF
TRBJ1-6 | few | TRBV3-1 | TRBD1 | TGTGCCAGCAGCCAAGGGACAGGGGGCGGTTCACCCCTCCACTTT | CASSQGTGGGSPLHF
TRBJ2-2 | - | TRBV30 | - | TGTGCCTGGAGGACATTTAACACCGGGGAGCTGTTTTTT | CAWRTFNTGELFF
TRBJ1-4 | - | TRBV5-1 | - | TGCGCCAGCACCCCGGGGGGAAATGAAAAACTGTTTTTT | CASTPGGNEKLFF
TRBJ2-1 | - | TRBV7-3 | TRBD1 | TGTGCCAGCAGCTTGCTACAGGGGTCAAATGAGCAGTTCTTC | CASSLLQGSNEQFF
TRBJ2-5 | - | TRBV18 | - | TGTGCCAGCTCACCGGCCTTACAAGAGACCCAGTACTTC | CASSPALQETQYF
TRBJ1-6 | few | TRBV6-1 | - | TGTGCCAGCAAGACAAGTAGGTCCCTCCACTTT | CASKTSRSLHF
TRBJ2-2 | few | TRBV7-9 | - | TGTGCCAGCAGCAGGCAGGGAATTGACACCGGGGAGCTGTTTTTT | CASSRQGIDTGELFF
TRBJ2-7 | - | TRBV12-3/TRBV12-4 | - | TGTGCCAGCAGGAGGGGCCCGTTGACCTACGAGCAGTACTTC | CASRRGPLTYEQYF